This is a list of T cell receptor beta chains from one sample in a study of blood T cell repertoires in COVID-19. The table came from immunoSEQ multiplex PCR; TCRdb's copy has only in-frame clones and leaves some out. The sample has roughly 340,000 clones, more than 80% seen once. The sequencing input was PBMCs or T cells enriched from blood (not recorded which). The receptors come from a man aged 18 to 29 who had recovered from COVID-19. Each CDR3 is given with its conserved first and last residue. The D gene is left open where the match is weak.

TRBV2	TRBJ2-1	TRBD2	CASRRLAEFNEQFF	TGTGCCAGCAGACGACTAGCGGAATTTAATGAGCAGTTCTTC
TRBV5-4	TRBJ2-7	.	CASSLGLNEQYF	TGTGCCAGCAGCTTGGGTTTAAACGAGCAGTACTTC
TRBV28	TRBJ2-6	.	CASSSRVSGANVLTF	TGTGCCAGCAGCAGCAGGGTATCTGGGGCCAACGTCCTGACTTTC
TRBV28	TRBJ2-1	TRBD1	CASSLIDRGRGNEQFF	TGTGCCAGCAGTTTAATTGACAGGGGGCGCGGGAATGAGCAGTTCTTC
TRBV12-3/TRBV12-4	TRBJ1-2	.	CASSLGGGYTF	TGTGCCAGCAGTCTCGGAGGGGGCTACACCTTC
TRBV5-8	TRBJ1-2	.	CASSYGRENNYGYTF	TGTGCCAGCAGCTACGGCAGGGAAAATAACTATGGCTACACCTTC
TRBV6-6	TRBJ2-2	TRBD2	CASSPTSVRRIGELFF	TGTGCCAGCAGCCCTACTAGCGTGAGGAGAATCGGGGAGCTGTTTTTT
TRBV28	TRBJ2-1	TRBD2	CASSSPGLAGYNEQFF	TGTGCCAGCAGTTCCCCTGGGCTAGCGGGATACAATGAGCAGTTCTTC
TRBV28	TRBJ1-4	TRBD1	CASSLPGTGLSKLFF	TGTGCCAGCAGTCTCCCAGGGACAGGGTTGTCCAAACTGTTTTTT
TRBV7-9	TRBJ2-3	.	CASSLDGRDTQYF	TGTGCCAGCAGCTTAGATGGGAGGGATACGCAGTATTTT
TRBV6-5	TRBJ2-1	.	CASSSPGLSQFF	TGTGCCAGCAGTTCCCCGGGACTGTCGCAGTTCTTC
TRBV5-1	TRBJ2-1	.	CASSKRQENNEQFF	TGCGCCAGCAGCAAACGACAGGAAAACAATGAGCAGTTCTTC
TRBV5-1	TRBJ2-1	.	CASSLGPYTNEQFF	TGCGCCAGCAGCTTGGGCCCCTATACCAATGAGCAGTTCTTC
TRBV6-5	TRBJ1-2	TRBD1	CASSPTGTGLYGYTF	TGTGCCAGCAGTCCGACCGGGACAGGGTTGTATGGCTACACCTTC
TRBV7-3	TRBJ2-3	.	CASSLRVRGDRTDTQYF	TGTGCCAGCAGCTTAAGAGTTCGAGGAGACCGCACAGATACGCAGTATTTT
TRBV4-1	TRBJ2-7	.	CASSQRVLLSLPSYEQYF	TGCGCCAGCAGCCAACGGGTTTTGTTGAGTTTACCCTCCTACGAGCAGTACTTC
TRBV4-3	TRBJ1-4	.	CASSQDGGATNEKLFF	TGCGCCAGCAGCCAAGACGGGGGGGCGACTAATGAAAAACTGTTTTTT
TRBV5-1	TRBJ2-7	TRBD1	CASSLVGTGAYEQYF	TGCGCCAGCAGCTTGGTGGGGACAGGGGCCTACGAGCAGTACTTC
TRBV4-1	TRBJ1-2	TRBD1	CASSQVQGSPGYTF	TGCGCCAGCAGCCAAGTACAGGGGTCCCCAGGCTACACCTTC
TRBV6-5	TRBJ2-3	TRBD1	CASPGQGVDTQYF	TGTGCCAGCCCGGGACAGGGTGTAGATACGCAGTATTTT
TRBV6-5	TRBJ1-2	TRBD1	CASRHGTGGLGYTF	TGTGCCAGCAGGCACGGGACAGGGGGCCTTGGCTACACCTTC
TRBV5-5	TRBJ1-6	.	CASSLGGPGSYNSPLHF	TGTGCCAGCAGCTTGGGAGGGCCGGGGTCCTATAATTCACCCCTCCACTTT
TRBV4-1	TRBJ1-2	.	CASSQEVQGYGYTF	TGCGCCAGCAGCCAAGAAGTACAGGGATACGGCTACACCTTC
TRBV28	TRBJ1-4	.	CASSFQGGTNEKLFF	TGTGCCAGCAGTTTCCAGGGCGGAACTAATGAAAAACTGTTTTTT
TRBV6-5	TRBJ2-1	TRBD2	CASEIGLAENNEQFF	TGTGCCAGCGAAATAGGACTAGCGGAAAACAATGAGCAGTTCTTC
TRBV2	TRBJ2-3	.	CASIRDLTDTQYF	TGTGCCAGCATCCGGGACTTAACAGATACGCAGTATTTT
TRBV28	TRBJ1-5	TRBD1	CASSTGGYQPQHF	TGTGCCAGCAGCACAGGGGGCTATCAGCCCCAGCATTTT
TRBV7-9	TRBJ2-1	TRBD2	CASSLGLAGSADYNEQFF	TGTGCCAGCAGCTTAGGACTAGCGGGATCCGCCGACTACAATGAGCAGTTCTTC
TRBV3-1/TRBV3-2	TRBJ2-7	.	CASSQDQDDSSYEQYF	TGTGCCAGCAGCCAAGATCAGGACGACAGCTCCTACGAGCAGTACTTC